One TCR beta chain is described in this entry. The CDR3 sequence is 12 residues long. The V gene's germline CDR1 is MDHEN and CDR2 SYDVKM. V was clipped by 5 bases and J by 8 bases, with 12 bases between them. The data were taken from a study of blood T cell repertoires in COVID-19. Study context: There were acute and convalescent COVID-19 samples, and they came from the United States, Italy and Spain. PBMCs, B-cell-depleted T cells, or T cells were the source of the cDNA or gDNA that made up the material.

Source study methods: Estimation of nucleated cell counts was performed using reference gene primer amplification. Sequenced by immunoSEQ multiplex PCR; TCRdb stores in-frame clones only, minus some. V and J calls plus clone size are reproduced from that table; the DNA served to infer D and trimming. The table lists some 74,000 clones, approximately 80% of them singletons. This TCR came from a human donor in a cohort sampled during active COVID-19. The chain links TRBV28 to TRBJ1-2; D is uncertain. Material for sequencing was peripheral blood. The CDR3 reads CASSVPPGGYTF. In nucleotides, the CDR3 is TGTGCCAGCAGTGTACCGCCGGGAGGCTACACCTTC.